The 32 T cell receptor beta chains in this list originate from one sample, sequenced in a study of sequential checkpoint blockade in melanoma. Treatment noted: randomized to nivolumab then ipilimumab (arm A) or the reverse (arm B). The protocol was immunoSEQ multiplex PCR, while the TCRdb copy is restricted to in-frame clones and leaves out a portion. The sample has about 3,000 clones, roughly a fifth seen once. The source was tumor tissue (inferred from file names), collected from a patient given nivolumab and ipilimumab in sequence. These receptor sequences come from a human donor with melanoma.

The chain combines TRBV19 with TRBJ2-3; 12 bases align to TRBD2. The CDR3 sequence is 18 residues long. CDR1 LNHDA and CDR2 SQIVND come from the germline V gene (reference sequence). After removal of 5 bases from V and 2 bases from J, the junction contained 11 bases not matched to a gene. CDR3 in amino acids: CASSPNRLAGDDTDTQYF. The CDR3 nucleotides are TGTGCCAGTAGTCCAAACCGACTAGCGGGGGACGACACAGATACGCAGTATTTT.

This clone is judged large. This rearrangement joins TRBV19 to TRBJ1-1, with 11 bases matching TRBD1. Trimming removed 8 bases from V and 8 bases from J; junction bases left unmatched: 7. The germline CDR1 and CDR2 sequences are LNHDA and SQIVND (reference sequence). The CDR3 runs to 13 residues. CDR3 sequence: CASLGQGGVEAFF. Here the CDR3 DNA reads TGTGCCAGTTTGGGACAGGGGGGAGTGGAAGCTTTCTTT.

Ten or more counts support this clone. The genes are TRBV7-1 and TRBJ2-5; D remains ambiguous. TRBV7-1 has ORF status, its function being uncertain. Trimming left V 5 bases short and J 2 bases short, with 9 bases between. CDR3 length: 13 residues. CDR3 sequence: CASSVARQETQYF. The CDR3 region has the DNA TGTGCCAGCAGCGTCGCTAGGCAAGAGACCCAGTACTTC.

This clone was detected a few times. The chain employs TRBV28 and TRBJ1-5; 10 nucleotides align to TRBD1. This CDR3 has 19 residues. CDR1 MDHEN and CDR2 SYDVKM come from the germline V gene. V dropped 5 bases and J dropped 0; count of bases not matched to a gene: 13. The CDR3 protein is CASSTDRDRGRYSNQPQHF. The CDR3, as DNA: TGTGCCAGCAGTACCGACCGGGACAGGGGTCGATATAGCAATCAGCCCCAGCATTTT.

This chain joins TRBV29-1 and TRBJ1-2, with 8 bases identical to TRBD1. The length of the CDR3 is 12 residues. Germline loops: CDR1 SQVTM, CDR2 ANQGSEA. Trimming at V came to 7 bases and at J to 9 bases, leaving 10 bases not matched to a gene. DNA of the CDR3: TGCAGCGCCAGGACAGGGTCGGATCGCTACACCTTC. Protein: CSARTGSDRYTF.

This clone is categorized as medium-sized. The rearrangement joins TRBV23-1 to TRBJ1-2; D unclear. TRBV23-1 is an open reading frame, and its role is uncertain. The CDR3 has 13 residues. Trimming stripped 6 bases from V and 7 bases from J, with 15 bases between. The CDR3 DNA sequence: TGCGCCAGCAGCTTAGTGGGCGGTCCTGGCTACACCTTC. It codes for CASSLVGGPGYTF.

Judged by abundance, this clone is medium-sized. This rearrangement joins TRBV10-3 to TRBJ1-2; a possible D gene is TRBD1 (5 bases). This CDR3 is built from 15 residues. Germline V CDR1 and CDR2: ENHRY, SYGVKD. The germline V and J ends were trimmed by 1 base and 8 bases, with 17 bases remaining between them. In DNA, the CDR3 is TGTGCCATCAGTGAGTGGGACCACAACGGAAAGGGCTACACCTTC. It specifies CAISEWDHNGKGYTF.

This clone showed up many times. The CDR3 loop is CASSLGQGRQYNEQFF. The CDR3 DNA is TGTGCCAGCAGCTTGGGGCAGGGACGGCAGTACAATGAGCAGTTCTTC. The chain has TRBV11-3 and TRBJ2-1; either TRBD1 or TRBD2 may fit D (5 bases each). V lost 3 bases, J lost 4 bases, and 16 bases lay in between. The V gene's germline CDR1 is SGHNT and CDR2 YENEEA. This CDR3 contains 16 residues. The entire variable domain, with the rest obtained from reference TRBV11-3 and TRBJ2-1, is as follows: EAGVVQSPRYKIIEKKQPVAFWCNPISGHNTLYWYLQNLGQGPELLIRYENEEAVDDSQLPKDRFSAERLKGVDSTLKIQPAELGDSAVYLCASSLGQGRQYNEQFFGPGTRLTVL.

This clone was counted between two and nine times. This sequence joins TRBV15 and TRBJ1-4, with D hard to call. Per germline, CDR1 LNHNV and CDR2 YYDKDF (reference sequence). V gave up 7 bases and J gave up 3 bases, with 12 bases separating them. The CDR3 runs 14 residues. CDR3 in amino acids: CATTYVGSNEKLFF. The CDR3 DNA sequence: TGTGCCACCACCTATGTCGGGTCTAATGAAAAACTGTTTTTT.

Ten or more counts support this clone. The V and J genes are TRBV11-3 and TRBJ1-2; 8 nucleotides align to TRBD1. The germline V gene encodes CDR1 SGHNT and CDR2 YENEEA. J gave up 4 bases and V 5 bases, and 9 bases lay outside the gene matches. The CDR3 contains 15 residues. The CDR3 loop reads CASSGTGIHFYGYTF. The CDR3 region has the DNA TGTGCCAGCAGCGGGACAGGAATCCACTTCTATGGCTACACCTTC.

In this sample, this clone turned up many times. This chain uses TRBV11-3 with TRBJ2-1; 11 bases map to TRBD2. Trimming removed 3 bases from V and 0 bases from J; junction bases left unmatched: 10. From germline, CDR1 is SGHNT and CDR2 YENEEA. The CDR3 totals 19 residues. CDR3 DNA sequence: TGTGCCAGCAGCTTGGTGGGACTAGCGGAAGGCGCCTCCTACAATGAGCAGTTCTTC. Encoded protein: CASSLVGLAEGASYNEQFF.

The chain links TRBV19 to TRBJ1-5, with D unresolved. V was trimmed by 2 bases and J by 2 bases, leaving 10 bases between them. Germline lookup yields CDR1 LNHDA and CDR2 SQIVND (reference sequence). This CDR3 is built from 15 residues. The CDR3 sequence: CASSISGPRNQPQHF. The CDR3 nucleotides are TGTGCCAGTAGTATATCCGGGCCACGCAATCAGCCCCAGCATTTT. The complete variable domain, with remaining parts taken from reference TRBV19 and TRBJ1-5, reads DGGITQSPKYLFRKEGQNVTLSCEQNLNHDAMYWYRQDPGQGLRLIYYSQIVNDFQKGDIAEGYSVSREKKESFPLTVTSAQKNPTAFYLCASSISGPRNQPQHFGDGTRLSIL.

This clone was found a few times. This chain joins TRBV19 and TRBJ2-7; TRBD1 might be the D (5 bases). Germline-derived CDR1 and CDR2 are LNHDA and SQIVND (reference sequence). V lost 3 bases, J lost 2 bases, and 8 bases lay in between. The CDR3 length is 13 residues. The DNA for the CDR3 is TGTGCCAGTAGTATGGGGCTCACCTACGAGCAGTACTTC. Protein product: CASSMGLTYEQYF. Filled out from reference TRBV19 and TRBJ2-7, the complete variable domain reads DGGITQSPKYLFRKEGQNVTLSCEQNLNHDAMYWYRQDPGQGLRLIYYSQIVNDFQKGDIAEGYSVSREKKESFPLTVTSAQKNPTAFYLCASSMGLTYEQYFGPGTRLTVT.

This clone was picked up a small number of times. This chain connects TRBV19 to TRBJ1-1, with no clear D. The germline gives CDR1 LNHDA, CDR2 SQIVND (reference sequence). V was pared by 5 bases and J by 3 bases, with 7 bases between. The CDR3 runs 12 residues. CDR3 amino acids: CASSSWDTEAFF. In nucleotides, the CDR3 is TGTGCCAGTAGTTCTTGGGACACTGAAGCTTTCTTT.

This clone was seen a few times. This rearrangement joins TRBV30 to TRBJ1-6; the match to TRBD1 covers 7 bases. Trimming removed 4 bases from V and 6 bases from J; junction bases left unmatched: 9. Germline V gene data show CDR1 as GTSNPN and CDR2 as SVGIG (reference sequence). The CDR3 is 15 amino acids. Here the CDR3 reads CAWTRTGAVNSPLHF. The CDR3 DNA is TGTGCCTGGACTAGAACAGGGGCTGTTAATTCACCCCTCCACTTT.

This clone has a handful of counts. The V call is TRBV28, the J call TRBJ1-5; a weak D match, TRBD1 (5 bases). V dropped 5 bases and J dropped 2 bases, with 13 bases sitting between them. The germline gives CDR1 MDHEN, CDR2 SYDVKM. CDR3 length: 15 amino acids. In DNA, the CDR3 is TGTGCCAGCAGTGGCCAGGGTAGAGGCAATCAGCCCCAGCATTTT. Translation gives CASSGQGRGNQPQHF.

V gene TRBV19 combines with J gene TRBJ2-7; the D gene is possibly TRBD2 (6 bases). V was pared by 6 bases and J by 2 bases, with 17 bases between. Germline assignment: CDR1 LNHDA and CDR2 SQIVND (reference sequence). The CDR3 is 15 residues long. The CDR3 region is CASSYRGSEAYEQYF. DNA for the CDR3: TGTGCCAGTAGCTATCGGGGGTCGGAGGCCTACGAGCAGTACTTC.

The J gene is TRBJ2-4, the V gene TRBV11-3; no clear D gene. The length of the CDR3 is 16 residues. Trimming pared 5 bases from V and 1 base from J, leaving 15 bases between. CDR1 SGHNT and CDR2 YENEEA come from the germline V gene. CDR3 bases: TGTGCCAGCAGCCCGGGCCTTCCCGGGGCCAAAAACATTCAGTACTTC. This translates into CASSPGLPGAKNIQYF. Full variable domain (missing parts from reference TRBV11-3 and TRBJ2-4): EAGVVQSPRYKIIEKKQPVAFWCNPISGHNTLYWYLQNLGQGPELLIRYENEEAVDDSQLPKDRFSAERLKGVDSTLKIQPAELGDSAVYLCASSPGLPGAKNIQYFGAGTRLSVL.

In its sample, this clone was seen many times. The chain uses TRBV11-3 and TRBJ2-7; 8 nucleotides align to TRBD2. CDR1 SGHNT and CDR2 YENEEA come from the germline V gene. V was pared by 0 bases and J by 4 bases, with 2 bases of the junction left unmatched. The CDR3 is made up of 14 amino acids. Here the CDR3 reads CASSLDSGVYEQYF. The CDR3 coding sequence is TGTGCCAGCAGCTTAGATAGCGGGGTTTACGAGCAGTACTTC.

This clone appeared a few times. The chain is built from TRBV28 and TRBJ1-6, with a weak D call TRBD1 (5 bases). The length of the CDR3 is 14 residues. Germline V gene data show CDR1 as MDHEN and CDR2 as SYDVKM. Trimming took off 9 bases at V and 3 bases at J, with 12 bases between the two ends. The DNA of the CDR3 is TGTGCCAGTCACCCAGGGTACTATAATTCACCCCTCCACTTT. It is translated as CASHPGYYNSPLHF.

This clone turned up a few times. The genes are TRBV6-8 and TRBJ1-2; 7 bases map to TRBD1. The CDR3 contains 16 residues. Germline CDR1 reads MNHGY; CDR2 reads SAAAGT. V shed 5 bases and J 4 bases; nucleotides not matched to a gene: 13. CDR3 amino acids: CASSLQPTGAGYGYTF. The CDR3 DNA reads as TGTGCCAGCAGTCTCCAACCTACAGGGGCGGGCTATGGCTACACCTTC.

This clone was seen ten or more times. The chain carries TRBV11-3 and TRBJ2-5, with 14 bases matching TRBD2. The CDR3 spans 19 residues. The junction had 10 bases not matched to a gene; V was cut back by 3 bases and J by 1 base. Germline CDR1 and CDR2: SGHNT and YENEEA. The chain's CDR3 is CASSFFGLAGGPLQETQYF. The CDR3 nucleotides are TGTGCCAGCAGCTTCTTCGGACTAGCGGGGGGCCCTCTCCAAGAGACCCAGTACTTC.

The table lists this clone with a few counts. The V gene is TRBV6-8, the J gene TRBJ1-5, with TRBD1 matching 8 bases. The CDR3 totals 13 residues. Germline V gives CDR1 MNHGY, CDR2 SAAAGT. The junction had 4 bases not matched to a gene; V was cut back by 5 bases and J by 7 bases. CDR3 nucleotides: TGTGCCAGCAGTACGGACAGGGTGCAGCCCCAGCATTTT. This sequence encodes CASSTDRVQPQHF.

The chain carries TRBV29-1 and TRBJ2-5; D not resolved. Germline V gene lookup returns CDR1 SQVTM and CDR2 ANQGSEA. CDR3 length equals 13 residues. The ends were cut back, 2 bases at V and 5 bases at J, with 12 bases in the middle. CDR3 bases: TGCAGCGTTGAATTCTCGGTCGGGGAGACCCAGTACTTC. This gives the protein CSVEFSVGETQYF.

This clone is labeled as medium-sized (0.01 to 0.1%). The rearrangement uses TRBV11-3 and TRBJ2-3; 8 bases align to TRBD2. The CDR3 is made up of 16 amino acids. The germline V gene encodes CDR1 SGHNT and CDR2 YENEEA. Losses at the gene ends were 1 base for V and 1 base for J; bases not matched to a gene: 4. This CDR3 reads CASSLGLAGRTDTQYF. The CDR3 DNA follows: TGTGCCAGCAGCTTAGGTTTAGCGGGGCGCACAGATACGCAGTATTTT.

In DNA, the CDR3 is TGCGCCAGCAGTCGGGGGATTTTGGGTCGGGACAGCACCTACGAGCAGTACTTC. Residues: CASSRGILGRDSTYEQYF. This chain joins TRBV23-1 and TRBJ2-7; TRBD1 matches at 7 bases. TRBV23-1 is sorted into the ORF group, with uncertain function. J was trimmed by 2 bases and V by 4 bases; bases with no gene match: 17. CDR3 length equals 18 residues.

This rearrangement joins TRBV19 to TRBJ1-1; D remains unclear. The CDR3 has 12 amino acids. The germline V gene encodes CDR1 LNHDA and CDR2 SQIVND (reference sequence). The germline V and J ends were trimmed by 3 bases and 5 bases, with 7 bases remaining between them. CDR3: CASSIRWTEAFF. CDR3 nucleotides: TGTGCCAGTAGTATTAGGTGGACTGAAGCTTTCTTT.

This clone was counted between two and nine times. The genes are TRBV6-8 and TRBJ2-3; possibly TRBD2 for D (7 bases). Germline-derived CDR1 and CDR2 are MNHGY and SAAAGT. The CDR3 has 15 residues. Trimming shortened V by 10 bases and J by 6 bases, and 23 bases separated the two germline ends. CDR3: CAITGNGGGIDTQYF. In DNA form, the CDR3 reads TGTGCCATCACAGGGAATGGGGGGGGTATCGATACGCAGTATTTT.

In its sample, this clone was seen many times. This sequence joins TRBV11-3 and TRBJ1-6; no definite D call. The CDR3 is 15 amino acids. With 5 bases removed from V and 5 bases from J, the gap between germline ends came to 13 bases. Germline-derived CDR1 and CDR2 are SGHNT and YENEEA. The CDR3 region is CASSPRWTHNSPLHF. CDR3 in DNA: TGTGCCAGCAGCCCTCGGTGGACCCATAATTCACCCCTCCACTTT.

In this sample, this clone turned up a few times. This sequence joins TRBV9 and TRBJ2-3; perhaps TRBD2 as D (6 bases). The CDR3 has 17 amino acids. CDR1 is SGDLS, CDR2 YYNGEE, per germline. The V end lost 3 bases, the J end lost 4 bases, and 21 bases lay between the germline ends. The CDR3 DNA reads TGTGCCAGCAGCGAACGGGTGGGGGGAAGTACCGCAGATACGCAGTATTTT. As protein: CASSERVGGSTADTQYF. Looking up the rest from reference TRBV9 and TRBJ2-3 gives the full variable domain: DSGVTQTPKHLITATGQRVTLRCSPRSGDLSVYWYQQSLDQGLQFLIQYYNGEERAKGNILERFSAQQFPDLHSELNLSSLELGDSALYFCASSERVGGSTADTQYFGPGTRLTVL.

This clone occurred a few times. The chain's CDR3 is CAWNKKGKDGYTF. The CDR3 nucleotides are TGTGCCTGGAATAAGAAGGGAAAGGATGGCTACACCTTC. This chain links TRBV30 with TRBJ1-2; D gene uncertain. There are 13 residues in the CDR3. CDR1 and CDR2 (germline): GTSNPN, SVGIG (reference sequence). The V gene lost 4 bases and the J gene lost 6 bases, with 15 bases spanning the gap. The full variable domain, its missing parts supplied by reference TRBV30 and TRBJ1-2, is SQTIHQWPATLVQPVGSPLSLECTVEGTSNPNLYWYRQAAGRGLQLLFYSVGIGQISSEVPQNLSASRPQDRQFILSSKKLLLSDSGFYLCAWNKKGKDGYTFGSGTRLTVV.

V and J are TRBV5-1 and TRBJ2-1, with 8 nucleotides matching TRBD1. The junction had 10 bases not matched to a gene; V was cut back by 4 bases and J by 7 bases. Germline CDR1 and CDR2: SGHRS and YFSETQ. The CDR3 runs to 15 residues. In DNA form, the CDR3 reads TGCGCCAGCAGCCCCCGGGACAGGACTCAGAATGAGCAGTTCTTC. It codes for CASSPRDRTQNEQFF. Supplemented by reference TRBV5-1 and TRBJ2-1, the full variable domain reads KAGVTQTPRYLIKTRGQQVTLSCSPISGHRSVSWYQQTPGQGLQFLFEYFSETQRNKGNFPGRFSGRQFSNSRSEMNVSTLELGDSALYLCASSPRDRTQNEQFFGPGTRLTVL.